These 22 T cell receptor beta chains were all obtained from the same sample, sequenced in a study of vaccination effects on CD4 cells after COVID-19 (dated by TCRdb to about 2022). Their specific antigens are unknown. The method behind the library was the immunoSEQ multiplex PCR assay. Imported from immuneACCESS, the table was reduced by TCRdb to in-frame sequences with V and J called. These copies leave out some clones; in studies compared against another copy, an unresolved V gene accounts for under half, and the cause of the remainder is not known. The sample has more than 60,000 clones on record, 74% of them singletons. Around 2.2% of the sample belongs to the ten largest clones. After about 9 days of culture, CD4+ T cells were isolated with the EasySep CD4+ T cell isolation kit. Each participant received two doses of an mRNA SARS-CoV-2 vaccine, either BNT162b2 or mRNA-1273. Sample: CD4+ T cells from PBMCs cultured without peptide, taken after COVID-19 vaccination. The receptors were sampled from a human donor who received a COVID-19 vaccine.

This clone was detected a few times. This chain joins TRBV30 and TRBJ1-2, with D possibly being TRBD1 (6 bases). The V and J ends lost 3 bases and 7 bases respectively, with 15 bases between them. Germline CDR1 is GTSNPN and CDR2 is SVGIG (reference sequence). The CDR3 has 13 amino acids. The CDR3: CAWSKDSSIGYTF. CDR3 in DNA: TGTGCCTGGAGCAAGGACAGCTCTATTGGCTACACCTTC. Full variable domain (remainder filled in from reference TRBV30 and TRBJ1-2): SQTIHQWPATLVQPVGSPLSLECTVEGTSNPNLYWYRQAAGRGLQLLFYSVGIGQISSEVPQNLSASRPQDRQFILSSKKLLLSDSGFYLCAWSKDSSIGYTFGSGTRLTVV.

This rearrangement joins TRBV2 to TRBJ2-7; 8 bases are shared with TRBD1. Germline CDR1 and CDR2: SNHLY and FYNNEI. The CDR3 is 12 amino acids. Trimming cost V 8 bases and J 1 base; bases outside gene matches: 1. The CDR3 is CASGQGSYEQYV. DNA for the CDR3: TGTGCCAGCGGACAGGGTTCCTACGAGCAGTACGTC.

The chain couples TRBV9 to TRBJ1-1, with D possibly matching TRBD1 (6 bases). CDR3 size: 14 residues. Germline assignment: CDR1 SGDLS and CDR2 YYNGEE. V was shortened by 2 bases and J by 5 bases, with 13 bases between the two germline ends. In nucleotides, the CDR3 is TGTGCCAGCAGCGTCGATCACAGGGTGACTGAAGCTTTCTTT. Encoded protein: CASSVDHRVTEAFF. Looking up the rest from reference TRBV9 and TRBJ1-1 gives the full variable domain: DSGVTQTPKHLITATGQRVTLRCSPRSGDLSVYWYQQSLDQGLQFLIQYYNGEERAKGNILERFSAQQFPDLHSELNLSSLELGDSALYFCASSVDHRVTEAFFGQGTRLTVV.

There are a few counts of this clone. The rearrangement links TRBV6-1 to TRBJ1-5; D is unclear. Germline V CDR1 and CDR2: MNHNS, SASEGT. Trimming took 2 bases from V and 2 from J, leaving 7 bases between them. The CDR3 covers 14 residues. The CDR3 sequence: CASSEHGGNQPQHF. The CDR3 DNA reads TGTGCCAGCAGTGAACATGGAGGCAATCAGCCCCAGCATTTT.

V usage is TRBV5-1 and J usage is TRBJ1-5, with unresolved D. The V gene lost 0 bases and the J gene lost 3 bases, with 10 bases spanning the gap. The CDR3 consists of 15 residues. Germline values: CDR1 SGHRS, CDR2 YFSETQ. The CDR3 here is CASSLGAVANQPQHF. CDR3 nucleotides: TGCGCCAGCAGCTTGGGGGCAGTGGCCAATCAGCCCCAGCATTTT.

The chain combines TRBV3-1 (or the pseudogene TRBV3-2) with TRBJ1-6, with D hard to call. V shed 0 bases and J shed 9 bases, with 3 bases lying between them. Germline V lookup: CDR1 LGHDT, CDR2 YNNKEL (reference sequence). There are 12 residues in the CDR3. The CDR3 DNA follows: TGTGCCAGCAGCCAAGATACTTCACCCCTCCACTTT. Translating it yields CASSQDTSPLHF.

This clone was observed a handful of times. J is TRBJ1-1 and V is TRBV29-1; unclear D gene. Trimming shortened V by 7 bases and J by 5 bases, and 26 bases separated the two germline ends. Germline V lookup: CDR1 SQVTM, CDR2 ANQGSEA. The CDR3 has 16 residues. The CDR3 coding sequence is TGCAGCGGTGTACTCGGCAGGTCAGCGTATTATACTGAAGCTTTCTTT. Encoded protein: CSGVLGRSAYYTEAFF.

The rearrangement joins TRBV28 to TRBJ2-5, with a possible D match to TRBD2 (6 bases). The CDR3 runs to 13 residues. Deletions cut 6 bases from V and 5 bases from J, with 13 bases between. Germline CDR1 and CDR2: MDHEN and SYDVKM. The CDR3 reads CASSLRGGETQYF. CDR3 nucleotide sequence: TGTGCCAGCAGCTTACGGGGAGGCGAGACCCAGTACTTC.

The chain uses TRBV12-3 or TRBV12-4 and TRBJ1-6; D perhaps matches TRBD1 (5 bases). This CDR3 contains 13 residues. The germline V and J ends were trimmed by 1 base and 9 bases, with 7 bases remaining between them. This CDR3 is CASSLVDSSPLHF. The DNA for the CDR3 is TGTGCCAGCAGTTTAGTAGACAGTTCACCCCTCCACTTT.

The chain carries TRBV12-3 or TRBV12-4 and TRBJ1-4; 7 bases agree with TRBD1. Trimming at V came to 6 bases and at J to 7 bases, leaving 5 bases not matched to a gene. This CDR3 has 13 amino acids. CDR3: CASSRDRAEKLFF. For the CDR3, the DNA is TGTGCCAGCAGCCGTGACAGGGCTGAAAAACTGTTTTTT.

In its sample, this clone was seen once. This chain joins TRBV5-6 and TRBJ2-7; 8 bases map to TRBD1. This CDR3 is built from 13 residues. CDR1 SGHDT and CDR2 YYEEEE come from the germline V gene. The CDR3 region is CASSNSMGRTGWV. The CDR3 bases are TGTGCCAGCAGTAATTCCATGGGACGGACAGGGTGGGTC.

The chain recombines TRBV5-4 with TRBJ1-2; D is undetermined. Looked up from germline, CDR1 is SGHNT and CDR2 is YYREEE (reference sequence). CDR3 length: 15 amino acids. Deletions cut 0 bases from V and 4 bases from J, with 13 bases between. The chain's CDR3 is CASSLEVTDGYGYTF. The CDR3 bases are TGTGCCAGCAGCTTGGAGGTTACTGACGGCTATGGCTACACCTTC.

The chain is built from TRBV21-1 and TRBJ2-3. TRBV21-1 is an annotated pseudogene. CDR3 length equals 12 residues. The CDR3 DNA is TGTGCCAGCAGCAAATCGCCGGATACGCAGTATTTT. Protein sequence: CASSKSPDTQYF.

The V gene is TRBV30, the J gene TRBJ1-4; D possibly corresponds to TRBD1 (6 bases). Looked up from germline, CDR1 is GTSNPN and CDR2 is SVGIG (reference sequence). V gave up 2 bases and J gave up 8 bases, with 15 bases separating them. CDR3 length: 14 amino acids. The CDR3 protein is CAWSWGRGEEKLFF. The CDR3 DNA sequence: TGTGCCTGGAGTTGGGGTAGGGGGGAAGAAAAACTGTTTTTT. Combining the CDR3 with reference TRBV30 and TRBJ1-4 gives the whole variable domain SQTIHQWPATLVQPVGSPLSLECTVEGTSNPNLYWYRQAAGRGLQLLFYSVGIGQISSEVPQNLSASRPQDRQFILSSKKLLLSDSGFYLCAWSWGRGEEKLFFGSGTQLSVL.

The chain couples TRBV7-2 to TRBJ2-2, with 7 nucleotides matching TRBD1. This CDR3 comprises 15 residues. V was clipped by 5 bases and J by 0 bases; unmatched bases: 3. CDR1 is SGHTA and CDR2 is FQGNSA in the germline V gene. The CDR3 protein is CASSPGTANTGELFF. In nucleotides, the CDR3 is TGTGCCAGCAGCCCCGGGACAGCGAACACCGGGGAGCTGTTTTTT.

CDR3 loop: CASSPGAGGVAYNEQFF. Written as DNA, the CDR3 is TGTGCCAGCTCACCGGGAGCGGGGGGAGTCGCCTACAATGAGCAGTTCTTC. J is TRBJ2-1 and V is TRBV18; 9 nucleotides line up with TRBD2. Germline-derived CDR1 and CDR2 are KGHSH and LQKENI. The CDR3 is 17 amino acids. The J segment lost 2 bases and the V segment lost 3 bases, leaving 8 bases of the junction unmatched.

This chain joins TRBV18 and TRBJ1-2, with no clear D. V lost 3 bases and J lost 0, with 8 bases in between. This CDR3 has 14 amino acids. Per the germline V gene, CDR1 is KGHSH and CDR2 is LQKENI. The DNA for the CDR3 is TGTGCCAGCTCACCCGACCGGACTAACTATGGCTACACCTTC. This sequence encodes CASSPDRTNYGYTF.

This chain links TRBV6-2 or TRBV6-3 with TRBJ1-2; no definite D call. The CDR3 extends over 12 amino acids. Trimming cost V 0 bases and J 4 bases, with 3 bases left between them. Germline V gene sequence: CDR1 MNHEY, CDR2 SVGEGT. The CDR3 bases are TGTGCCAGCAGTTACTCGGCCTATGGCTACACCTTC. It encodes CASSYSAYGYTF.

CDR3: CASSVGGAGGRSYNEQFF. CDR3 coding DNA: TGTGCCAGCAGCGTAGGGGGTGCGGGGGGCCGCTCCTACAATGAGCAGTTCTTC. The genes are TRBV9 and TRBJ2-1, with 8 bases fitting TRBD2. V was clipped by 0 bases and J by 0 bases; unmatched bases: 8. CDR1 SGDLS and CDR2 YYNGEE come from the germline V gene. This CDR3 comprises 18 residues. The entire variable domain, with the rest obtained from reference TRBV9 and TRBJ2-1, is as follows: DSGVTQTPKHLITATGQRVTLRCSPRSGDLSVYWYQQSLDQGLQFLIQYYNGEERAKGNILERFSAQQFPDLHSELNLSSLELGDSALYFCASSVGGAGGRSYNEQFFGPGTRLTVL.

V is TRBV19 and J is TRBJ2-3, with 9 nucleotides matching TRBD2. Germline loops: CDR1 LNHDA, CDR2 SQIVND (reference sequence). V was clipped by 1 base and J by 2 bases; unmatched bases: 4. The CDR3 runs 16 residues. CDR3 region: CASSIGGGAVTDTQYF. In nucleotides, the CDR3 is TGTGCCAGTAGTATAGGCGGGGGGGCTGTCACAGATACGCAGTATTTT.

The chain uses TRBV27 and TRBJ2-1, with TRBD1 matching over 7 bases. CDR3 length: 13 residues. Per the germline V gene, CDR1 is MNHEY and CDR2 is SMNVEV (reference sequence). V shed 3 bases and J 9 bases; nucleotides not matched to a gene: 5. CDR3 DNA: TGTGCCAGCAGTTTCAGACAGGGTAGTGAGCAGTTCTTC. Translated, it gives CASSFRQGSEQFF.

The chain links TRBV19 to TRBJ1-2; D not certain. Per the germline V gene, CDR1 is LNHDA and CDR2 is SQIVND (reference sequence). This CDR3 spans 13 amino acids. V lost 1 base and J lost 1, with 4 bases in between. This CDR3 is CASSIGDNYGYTF. The CDR3 DNA reads as TGTGCCAGTAGTATAGGGGATAACTATGGCTACACCTTC.